Below, 11 T cell receptor beta chains from the same sample are listed, as sequenced in a study of regulatory T cells in long-lasting Graves disease. Both iRepertoire HTBI primers and Arm-PCR of CDR3 regions were used to build the TCR beta libraries. One entry per CDR3 protein results from TCRdb running MiXCR on the multiplex PCR reads. Of some 460,000 distinct CDR3 sequences in the sample, 16% were seen once. Time point of the sample: newly diagnosed GD, antithyroid drugs for less than 3 months. The TCR library used RNA extracted from PBMCs. These data were also filed under a second study, of T cells in Graves' hyperthyroidism and ophthalmopathy.

Specimen: peripheral blood mononuclear cells (PBMCs), collected at new diagnosis, from a patient treated with antithyroid drugs. These receptors were obtained from a middle-aged man with Graves disease.

Ten or more counts support this clonotype. The rearrangement uses TRBV28 and TRBJ2-7; 8 positions agree with TRBD1. The CDR3 covers 15 residues. Unmatched junction bases numbered 5, after V lost 4 bases and J lost 0 bases. Germline CDR1 and CDR2: MDHEN and SYDVKM. In DNA form, the CDR3 reads TGTGCCAGCAGTTGGGACAGGAGGAGCTCCTACGAGCAGTACTTC. The encoded protein is CASSWDRRSSYEQYF.

As DNA, the CDR3 is TGTGCCAGTAGTGTCGCCTCCGGGGGTCGGGATACGCAGTATTTT. It translates to CASSVASGGRDTQYF. The V call is TRBV19, the J call TRBJ2-3; D might be TRBD2 (6 bases). In germline, CDR1 is LNHDA, CDR2 SQIVND (reference sequence). This CDR3 spans 15 amino acids. V was pared by 5 bases and J by 6 bases, with 18 bases between.

This clonotype was picked up a small number of times. The chain employs TRBV5-1 and TRBJ2-5, with D maybe TRBD1 (6 bases). This CDR3 region has 12 residues. With 2 bases removed from V and 5 bases from J, the gap between germline ends came to 7 bases. The germline gives CDR1 SGHRS, CDR2 YFSETQ. In nucleotides, the CDR3 is TGCGCCAGCAGCTTCCAGGGGGAGACCCAGTACTTC. Its protein product is CASSFQGETQYF.

The rearrangement uses TRBV11-2 and TRBJ2-7; weak D call: TRBD2 (6 bases). V lost 1 base and J lost 2, with 15 bases in between. The CDR3 totals 16 residues. In germline, CDR1 is SGHAT, CDR2 FQNNGV. CDR3 sequence reads: CASSLGTGRVTYEQYF. The CDR3 region has the DNA TGTGCCAGCAGCTTAGGCACCGGGAGAGTCACCTACGAGCAGTACTTC.

The rearrangement uses TRBV29-1 and TRBJ1-4; 7 bases are a match to TRBD1. Germline V gene lookup returns CDR1 SQVTM and CDR2 ANQGSEA. The CDR3 consists of 13 residues. V dropped 4 bases and J dropped 2; count of bases not matched to a gene: 1. The CDR3 DNA is TGCAGCGTTGGAGGGGGCACTAATGAAAAACTGTTTTTT. It encodes CSVGGGTNEKLFF.

This chain connects TRBV20-1 to TRBJ2-3; tentatively, D is TRBD2 (6 bases). Per germline, CDR1 DFQATT and CDR2 SNEGSKA (reference sequence). The V end lost 2 bases, the J end lost 0 bases, and 6 bases lay between the germline ends. The CDR3 contains 13 residues. The CDR3 here is CSARLASTDTQYF. CDR3 sequence (DNA): TGCAGTGCTAGACTAGCGAGCACAGATACGCAGTATTTT.

This chain uses TRBV5-1 with TRBJ1-4; D is ambiguous. The CDR3 has 14 residues. V was pared by 4 bases and J by 3 bases, with 10 bases between. CDR1 is SGHRS, CDR2 YFSETQ, per germline. CDR3 bases: TGCGCCAGCAGCGCGGATAGGGCTAATGAAAAACTGTTTTTT. This gives the protein CASSADRANEKLFF.

This clonotype has a count of ten or more. The V and J genes are TRBV11-2 and TRBJ2-1; possibly TRBD2 for D (7 bases). Germline-derived CDR1 and CDR2 are SGHAT and FQNNGV. V dropped 0 bases and J dropped 3 bases, with 9 bases sitting between them. The CDR3 covers 15 residues. CDR3 residues: CASSLEGGHYNEQFF. Here the CDR3 DNA reads TGTGCCAGCAGCTTAGAGGGGGGGCACTACAATGAGCAGTTCTTC.

This clonotype has a count of ten or more. One end of the junction is discordant with germline, which a read error may explain. The V and J genes are TRBV12-3 or TRBV12-4 and TRBJ1-1; 7 nucleotides agree with TRBD1. The CDR3 extends over 15 amino acids. The CDR3, as DNA: TGTGCCAGCAGCCGACGACAGGGTGTGAAGACTGAAGCTTTCTTT. It is translated as CASSRRQGVKTEAFF.

This clonotype was observed at least ten times. CDR3: CASSRGMNTEAFF. As DNA, the CDR3 is TGTGCCAGCAGCAGGGGTATGAACACTGAAGCTTTCTTT. The V and J genes are TRBV6-4 and TRBJ1-1, with D possibly being TRBD1 (6 bases). Trimming removed 6 bases at V and 0 bases at J, with 8 bases between. The CDR3 loop spans 13 amino acids. Germline V gives CDR1 MRHNA, CDR2 SNTAGT.

This clonotype was observed many times. The rearrangement joins TRBV28 to TRBJ1-2; no firm D call. Trimming pared 1 base from V and 5 bases from J, leaving 5 bases between. The V gene's germline CDR1 is MDHEN and CDR2 SYDVKM. The CDR3 is 12 amino acids. The CDR3, as DNA: TGTGCCAGCAGTTTATCTCCATATGGCTACACCTTC. Amino acids: CASSLSPYGYTF.